The 6 T cell receptor beta chains given below trace back to one sample, sequenced in a study of OX40 agonist ivuxolimab in advanced cancers. Sequencing used immunoSEQ multiplex PCR; TCRdb keeps in-frame clones, though not all of them. The sample yields roughly 70,000 clones, around 80% seen once. The sequences come from CD4+ or CD8+ T cells sorted from blood, collected in a trial of the OX40 agonist ivuxolimab. The receptors stem from an adult with an advanced solid tumor such as melanoma, head and neck, liver or kidney cancer.

This rearrangement joins TRBV28 to TRBJ1-5, with 7 bases that match TRBD1. V trimming: 5 bases; J trimming: 5 bases; junction bases outside the gene matches: 18. Germline V gene data show CDR1 as MDHEN and CDR2 as SYDVKM. The CDR3 spans 18 residues. The CDR3 reads CASSGGPSMTGRHQPQHF. The CDR3 region has the DNA TGTGCCAGCAGTGGGGGGCCCTCGATGACAGGGCGTCATCAGCCCCAGCATTTT.

The gene calls are TRBV28 and TRBJ2-7; tentatively, D is TRBD1 (6 bases). Deletions cut 6 bases from V and 7 bases from J, with 22 bases between. The CDR3 loop spans 15 amino acids. Germline V lookup: CDR1 MDHEN, CDR2 SYDVKM. CDR3 protein: CASSQMGAILGEQYV. The CDR3 coding sequence is TGTGCCAGCAGCCAGATGGGGGCTATTCTGGGGGAGCAGTACGTC.

This chain links TRBV5-1 with TRBJ2-7; 12 nucleotides line up with TRBD2. Unmatched junction bases numbered 3, after V lost 4 bases and J lost 1 base. Germline CDR1 is SGHRS and CDR2 is YFSETQ. The CDR3 length is 15 residues. DNA of the CDR3: TGCGCCAGCAGCGCACTAGCGGGAGGTTCCTACGAGCAGTACTTC. Its protein is CASSALAGGSYEQYF. The entire variable domain, with the rest obtained from reference TRBV5-1 and TRBJ2-7, is as follows: KAGVTQTPRYLIKTRGQQVTLSCSPISGHRSVSWYQQTPGQGLQFLFEYFSETQRNKGNFPGRFSGRQFSNSRSEMNVSTLELGDSALYLCASSALAGGSYEQYFGPGTRLTVT.

The rearrangement joins TRBV5-1 to TRBJ1-1, with D possibly matching TRBD1 (5 bases). V lost 0 bases and J lost 4, with 7 bases in between. Germline V gene data show CDR1 as SGHRS and CDR2 as YFSETQ. This CDR3 is built from 13 residues. The CDR3 is CASSLGQSTEAFF. The DNA of the CDR3 is TGCGCCAGCAGCTTGGGACAGTCCACTGAAGCTTTCTTT.

The chain carries TRBV2 and TRBJ1-2; D gene uncertain. This CDR3 is built from 16 residues. With 6 bases removed from V and 3 bases from J, the gap between germline ends came to 20 bases. The germline V gene has CDR1 SNHLY and CDR2 FYNNEI. The DNA of the CDR3 is TGTGCCAGCAGCTTCCGTCGGAATGACGGGGACTATGGCTACACCTTC. It is translated as CASSFRRNDGDYGYTF.

J is TRBJ2-5 and V is TRBV6-5; perhaps TRBD2 as D (6 bases). Germline V CDR1 and CDR2: MNHEY, SVGAGI. V was cut by 5 bases and J by 1 base, with 8 bases left in between. The CDR3 extends over 13 amino acids. The CDR3, as DNA: TGTGCCAGCAGTCGGGACTTCCAAGAGACCCAGTACTTC. This sequence encodes CASSRDFQETQYF.